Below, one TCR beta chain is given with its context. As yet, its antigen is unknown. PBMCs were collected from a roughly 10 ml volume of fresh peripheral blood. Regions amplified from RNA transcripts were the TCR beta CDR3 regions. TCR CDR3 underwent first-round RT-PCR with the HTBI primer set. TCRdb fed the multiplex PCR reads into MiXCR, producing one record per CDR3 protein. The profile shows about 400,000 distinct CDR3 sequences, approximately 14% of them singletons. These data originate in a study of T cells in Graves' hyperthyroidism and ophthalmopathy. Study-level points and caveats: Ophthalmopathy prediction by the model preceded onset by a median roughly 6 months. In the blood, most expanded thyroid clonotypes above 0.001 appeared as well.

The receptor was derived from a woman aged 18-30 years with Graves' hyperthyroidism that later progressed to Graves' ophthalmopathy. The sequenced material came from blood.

The CDR3 protein is CASSFYKGDTQYF. The CDR3 bases are TGTGCCAGCAGTTTTTACAAGGGGGATACGCAGTATTTT. The genes are TRBV6-5 and TRBJ2-3; tentative D call: TRBD1 (5 bases). V lost 4 bases and J lost 6, with 11 bases in between. The germline CDR1 and CDR2 sequences are MNHEY and SVGAGI. The length of the CDR3 is 13 residues.